One and the same sample provided the 27 T cell receptor beta chains below, sequenced in a study of cytomegalovirus exposure and HLA in healthy donors. Produced via immunoSEQ multiplex PCR; TCRdb's table is partial and in-frame only. The sample carries about 220,000 clones, approximately 87% recorded once. Sequencing was performed on PBMCs. The receptors originated from a man aged 18 to 29 in good health and CMV-seronegative.

The chain combines TRBV30 with TRBJ1-3, with a tentative D call TRBD1 (5 bases). The CDR3 is 16 amino acids. Trimming stripped 3 bases from V and 1 base from J, with 16 bases between. Germline lookup yields CDR1 GTSNPN and CDR2 SVGIG (reference sequence). For the CDR3, the DNA is TGTGCCTGGAGCGATCCGGGCGGGGGATCTGGAAACACCATATATTTT. It is translated as CAWSDPGGGSGNTIYF.

The genes are TRBV7-2 and TRBJ2-1, with D perhaps TRBD1 (6 bases). Germline V gene lookup returns CDR1 SGHTA and CDR2 FQGNSA. This CDR3 is 15 amino acids long. The ends were cut back, 1 base at V and 6 bases at J, with 13 bases in the middle. DNA of the CDR3: TGTGCCAGCAGCTTAGGCCAGGGGAGAGGCAATGAGCAGTTCTTC. This codes for CASSLGQGRGNEQFF.

The chain joins TRBV6-5 to TRBJ2-1; TRBD2 matches 7 bases. The CDR3 spans 14 residues. Germline V gene sequence: CDR1 MNHEY, CDR2 SVGAGI. V trimming: 4 bases; J trimming: 10 bases; junction bases outside the gene matches: 10. The CDR3 nucleotides are TGTGCCAGCAGTTGGGTCAGCGGGGCCGGGGAGCAGTTCTTC. Protein: CASSWVSGAGEQFF.

The chain uses TRBV5-4 and TRBJ2-7, with D possibly TRBD2 on 5 matching bases. The ends were cut back, 7 bases at V and 0 bases at J, with 14 bases in the middle. In germline, CDR1 is SGHNT, CDR2 YYREEE (reference sequence). The CDR3 spans 14 residues. Written as DNA, the CDR3 is TGTGCCAGCTCCAACGAGGGCTACTCCTACGAGCAGTACTTC. Translation: CASSNEGYSYEQYF.

The rearrangement links TRBV11-3 to TRBJ2-1, with D possibly matching TRBD1 (5 bases). This CDR3 has 13 residues. CDR1 is SGHNT, CDR2 YENEEA, per germline. The V end was cut by 2 bases, the J end by 9 bases, with 11 bases between. The CDR3 coding sequence is TGTGCCAGCAGCTTACAGGGTTATGGTGAGCAGTTCTTC. Its translation: CASSLQGYGEQFF. The full variable domain, in which reference TRBV11-3 and TRBJ2-1 provide the parts outside the CDR3, is EAGVVQSPRYKIIEKKQPVAFWCNPISGHNTLYWYLQNLGQGPELLIRYENEEAVDDSQLPKDRFSAERLKGVDSTLKIQPAELGDSAVYLCASSLQGYGEQFFGPGTRLTVL.

This chain joins TRBV28 and TRBJ1-2, with D possibly TRBD1 on 6 matching bases. The CDR3 covers 14 residues. Germline CDR1 is MDHEN and CDR2 is SYDVKM. The V end was cut by 8 bases, the J end by 2 bases, with 15 bases between. CDR3 region: CASSFTGSNYGYTF. In DNA form, the CDR3 reads TGTGCCAGCTCGTTCACAGGGTCGAACTATGGCTACACCTTC.

The V and J genes are TRBV4-2 and TRBJ1-4, with D hard to call. The CDR3 sequence is 14 residues long. CDR1 LGHNA and CDR2 YNFKEQ come from the germline V gene. Trimming stripped 7 bases from V and 2 bases from J, with 11 bases between. Here the CDR3 DNA reads TGTGCCAGCACCCTCAGTGTGACTAATGAAAAACTGTTTTTT. Protein product: CASTLSVTNEKLFF.

The genes are TRBV5-6 and TRBJ2-1, with TRBD1 matching 7 bases. The junction had 7 bases not matched to a gene; V was cut back by 3 bases and J by 4 bases. The CDR3 has 15 residues. The germline V gene has CDR1 SGHDT and CDR2 YYEEEE. Written as DNA, the CDR3 is TGTGCCAGCAGCTATTCGGGACAGACATACAATGAGCAGTTCTTC. As protein: CASSYSGQTYNEQFF.

The chain couples TRBV9 to TRBJ2-1, with 8 positions matching TRBD1. The germline V gene has CDR1 SGDLS and CDR2 YYNGEE. CDR3 size: 14 residues. With 7 bases clipped from V and 7 bases from J, the junction kept 10 bases outside the gene matches. CDR3: CASGPRGRWNEQFF. CDR3 DNA sequence: TGTGCCAGCGGTCCCAGGGGGCGGTGGAATGAGCAGTTCTTC.

With respect to this clone: Germline and junction disagree at one end, which may indicate a read error. This sequence joins TRBV29-1 and TRBJ1-1; D unclear. The CDR3 covers 13 residues. Germline CDR1 reads SQVTM; CDR2 reads ANQGSEA. This chain's CDR3 is CSAEEGTNTEAFF. The CDR3 region has the DNA TGCAGCGCTGAAGAGGGCACGAACACTGAAGCTTTCTTT. Supplemented by reference TRBV29-1 and TRBJ1-1, the full variable domain reads SAVISQKPSRDICQRGTSLTIQCQVDSQVTMMFWYRQQPGQSLTLIATANQGSEATYESGFVIDKFPISRPNLTFSTLTVSNMSPEDSSIYLCSAEEGTNTEAFFGQGTRLTVV.

The rearrangement joins TRBV5-4 to TRBJ2-7, with D possibly being TRBD2 (6 bases). V lost 4 bases and J 3 bases, leaving 17 bases between the germline ends. This CDR3 is 15 amino acids long. The germline V gene has CDR1 SGHNT and CDR2 YYREEE (reference sequence). CDR3 sequence: CASSAELSGYYEQYF. The CDR3 DNA is TGTGCCAGCAGCGCCGAACTGAGCGGGTACTACGAGCAGTACTTC.

This chain links TRBV6-1 with TRBJ1-2; D is unresolved. Per germline, CDR1 MNHNS and CDR2 SASEGT. The CDR3 sequence is 17 residues long. The V end was cut by 3 bases, the J end by 0 bases, with 17 bases between. The CDR3 sequence: CASSDALLGFPNYGYTF. The CDR3 DNA reads as TGTGCCAGCAGTGACGCATTGCTAGGATTTCCTAACTATGGCTACACCTTC.

The rearrangement links TRBV14 to TRBJ2-7; D might be TRBD2 (6 bases). V was clipped by 5 bases and J by 4 bases, with 21 bases between them. The germline gives CDR1 SGHDN, CDR2 FVKESK. The CDR3 has 16 residues. Here the CDR3 DNA reads TGTGCCAGCAGCGGACTGACTAGTGGGGATGGGTACGAGCAGTACTTC. It codes for CASSGLTSGDGYEQYF. The full variable domain, in which reference TRBV14 and TRBJ2-7 provide the parts outside the CDR3, is EAGVTQFPSHSVIEKGQTVTLRCDPISGHDNLYWYRRVMGKEIKFLLHFVKESKQDESGMPNNRFLAERTGGTYSTLKVQPAELEDSGVYFCASSGLTSGDGYEQYFGPGTRLTVT.

This sequence joins TRBV4-3 and TRBJ2-2, with 7 bases aligning to TRBD1. Trimming at V came to 0 bases and at J to 0 bases, leaving 10 bases not matched to a gene. Germline values: CDR1 LGHNA, CDR2 YSLEER. The CDR3 sequence is 19 residues long. The CDR3, as DNA: TGCGCCAGCAGCCAAGAGGCCTTTGGGGGACAGTCGAACACCGGGGAGCTGTTTTTT. Translated: CASSQEAFGGQSNTGELFF.

The chain combines TRBV5-6 with TRBJ2-5; tentative D call: TRBD1 (5 bases). From germline, CDR1 is SGHDT and CDR2 YYEEEE. The CDR3 totals 15 residues. V was pared by 7 bases and J by 1 base, with 17 bases between. The DNA of the CDR3 is TGTGCCAGCCGCGTTAGAGGACACCTCCAAGAGACCCAGTACTTC. Its protein product is CASRVRGHLQETQYF.

V is TRBV4-1 and J is TRBJ2-1, with 7 bases fitting TRBD2. CDR3 size: 16 residues. Per germline, CDR1 MGHRA and CDR2 YSYEKL. The J segment lost 3 bases and the V segment lost 3 bases, leaving 8 bases of the junction unmatched. The chain's CDR3 is CASSHPPAGDYNEQFF. CDR3 DNA: TGCGCCAGCAGCCATCCCCCCGCGGGGGACTACAATGAGCAGTTCTTC.

The chain links TRBV7-2 to TRBJ2-3; D remains unclear. This CDR3 region has 12 residues. CDR1 is SGHTA, CDR2 FQGNSA, per germline. V was pared by 5 bases and J by 7 bases, with 10 bases between. The chain's CDR3 is CASSPTAHTQYF. CDR3 nucleotides: TGTGCCAGCAGCCCGACTGCCCATACGCAGTATTTT.

The chain joins TRBV23-1 to TRBJ2-7; possible D gene TRBD1, 6 bases. TRBV23-1 is sorted into the ORF group, with uncertain function. V was shortened by 7 bases and J by 1 base, with 14 bases between the two germline ends. This CDR3 spans 14 amino acids. In nucleotides, the CDR3 is TGCGCCAGCAACCCAAACAGGGATTCCTACGAGCAGTACTTC. Translating it yields CASNPNRDSYEQYF.

The rearrangement joins TRBV9 to TRBJ2-5; D gene unclear. The CDR3 extends over 14 amino acids. The germline gives CDR1 SGDLS, CDR2 YYNGEE. The V gene lost 0 bases and the J gene lost 1 base, with 7 bases spanning the gap. CDR3: CASSVGPGQETQYF. In nucleotides, the CDR3 is TGTGCCAGCAGCGTAGGACCGGGCCAAGAGACCCAGTACTTC. Full variable domain (missing parts from reference TRBV9 and TRBJ2-5): DSGVTQTPKHLITATGQRVTLRCSPRSGDLSVYWYQQSLDQGLQFLIQYYNGEERAKGNILERFSAQQFPDLHSELNLSSLELGDSALYFCASSVGPGQETQYFGPGTRLLVL.

The chain combines TRBV5-5 with TRBJ2-3, with 7 positions matching TRBD2. The CDR3 extends over 15 amino acids. With V trimmed by 1 base and J by 1 base, 3 bases remained unmatched. Germline values: CDR1 SGHKS, CDR2 YYEKEE (reference sequence). For the CDR3, the DNA is TGTGCCAGCAGCTTGACGGGGGGTCGCACAGATACGCAGTATTTT. Its protein product is CASSLTGGRTDTQYF.

The chain couples TRBV11-2 to TRBJ2-1, with 8 bases aligning to TRBD1. Germline V lookup: CDR1 SGHAT, CDR2 FQNNGV. V was pared by 1 base and J by 7 bases, with 6 bases of the junction left unmatched. The CDR3 is 15 residues long. CDR3 sequence: CASSLGWTGNNEQFF. CDR3 DNA sequence: TGTGCCAGCAGCTTAGGGTGGACAGGGAATAATGAGCAGTTCTTC.

The chain employs TRBV28 and TRBJ2-1; D is possibly TRBD1 (5 bases). The CDR3 runs to 15 residues. With 6 bases removed from V and 4 bases from J, the gap between germline ends came to 16 bases. CDR1 is MDHEN and CDR2 is SYDVKM in the germline V gene. DNA for the CDR3: TGTGCCAGCAGCTCAGACAGTTACCCTTACAATGAGCAGTTCTTC. This gives the protein CASSSDSYPYNEQFF.

This clone has a single count. The chain links TRBV5-4 to TRBJ2-5; D is unresolved. Germline values: CDR1 SGHNT, CDR2 YYREEE (reference sequence). The CDR3 sequence is 14 residues long. The V end lost 4 bases, the J end lost 1 base, and 11 bases lay between the germline ends. DNA for the CDR3: TGTGCCAGCAGCCCTCAGCGTTCCCAAGAGACCCAGTACTTC. Translated: CASSPQRSQETQYF.

This clone was observed a handful of times. V and J are TRBV6-5 and TRBJ2-7, with 8 bases lining up with TRBD1. The CDR3 runs 15 residues. The trim removed 6 bases at V and 6 bases at J, leaving 13 bases unmatched. Germline lookup yields CDR1 MNHEY and CDR2 SVGAGI. The CDR3 spells CASSPSGQGAIEQYF. CDR3 in DNA: TGTGCCAGCAGCCCTTCAGGTCAGGGGGCTATCGAGCAGTACTTC.

This chain links TRBV4-2 with TRBJ2-3; tentatively, D is TRBD2 (6 bases). Germline assignment: CDR1 LGHNA and CDR2 YNFKEQ. Deletions cut 1 base from V and 10 bases from J, with 9 bases between. The CDR3 has 12 amino acids. The CDR3 nucleotides are TGTGCCAGCAGCCAAGGAGCGGGTGCGCAGTATTTT. The encoded protein is CASSQGAGAQYF.

The V call is TRBV7-9, the J call TRBJ1-6, with 7 positions matching TRBD1. Germline CDR1 SEHNR, CDR2 FQNEAQ (reference sequence). CDR3 size: 16 residues. Trimming took 2 bases from V and 9 from J; bases not matched to a gene: 10. The CDR3 region has the DNA TGTGCCAGCAGCTTACTAAGTGGAGGGGGCGCTTCACCCCTCCACTTT. The encoded protein is CASSLLSGGGASPLHF.

This clone was seen a single time. CDR3: CASSAGTSVSNEQFF. CDR3 bases: TGTGCCAGCAGCGCAGGGACTAGCGTTTCAAATGAGCAGTTCTTC. This rearrangement joins TRBV9 to TRBJ2-1; TRBD2 aligns across 10 bases. V shed 3 bases and J 7 bases; nucleotides not matched to a gene: 7. Germline V gene sequence: CDR1 SGDLS, CDR2 YYNGEE. The CDR3 runs 15 residues.